The 8 T cell receptor beta chains in this list originate from one sample, sequenced in a study of response to subunit inactivated influenza vaccine. TCRdb reanalysed the RT-PCR reads using MiXCR and keeps one entry per CDR3 protein. The table has 300,000 to 350,000 distinct CDR3 sequences, less than 25% seen once. The sample was PBMCs from blood, taken roughly 20 months after vaccination. These receptors originate from a man in his fifties or sixties who received an inactivated influenza vaccine.

A few counts support this clonotype. This chain joins TRBV20-1 and TRBJ1-6; D is unclear. The CDR3 is 14 residues long. Deletions cut 7 bases from V and 0 bases from J, with 10 bases between. Looked up from germline, CDR1 is DFQATT and CDR2 is SNEGSKA (reference sequence). DNA of the CDR3: TGCAGTGTCCAGCACCGCTCCTATAATTCACCCCTCCACTTT. Protein product: CSVQHRSYNSPLHF.

The chain carries TRBV4-3 and TRBJ2-2, with a possible D match to TRBD2 (6 bases). Germline-derived CDR1 and CDR2 are LGHNA and YSLEER. CDR3 size: 15 residues. V was clipped by 0 bases and J by 5 bases, with 10 bases between them. CDR3 bases: TGCGCCAGCAGCCAAGATGGAGGGTTTACCGGGGAGCTGTTTTTT. This encodes CASSQDGGFTGELFF.

This clonotype was seen many times. The V and J genes are TRBV14 and TRBJ1-6; D call uncertain. Germline V gene lookup returns CDR1 SGHDN and CDR2 FVKESK. This CDR3 comprises 13 residues. V was clipped by 0 bases and J by 10 bases, with 7 bases between them. The CDR3: CASSQEGRSPLHF. The DNA for the CDR3 is TGTGCCAGCAGCCAAGAGGGTAGATCACCCCTCCACTTT.

The chain carries TRBV30 and TRBJ1-5, with 9 bases lining up with TRBD1. The CDR3 runs 13 residues. In germline, CDR1 is GTSNPN, CDR2 SVGIG (reference sequence). V lost 6 bases to trimming and J lost 3 bases; unmatched junction nucleotides: 3. In DNA, the CDR3 is TGTGCCTGTGGACAGGGGAACAATCAGCCCCAGCATTTT. Its protein is CACGQGNNQPQHF.

This clonotype was counted between two and nine times. The J gene is TRBJ2-3, the V gene TRBV11-1; possibly TRBD1 for D (7 bases). Germline CDR1 reads SGHAT; CDR2 reads FQDESV (reference sequence). CDR3 length: 16 residues. Trimming removed 5 bases at V and 2 bases at J, with 17 bases between. The CDR3 coding sequence is TGTGCCAGCAGCAACACCTACAGGGGACTCACAGATACGCAGTATTTT. Amino acid sequence: CASSNTYRGLTDTQYF.

A remark on this clonotype: The junction differs from germline at one of its ends, possibly a read error. The chain uses TRBV28 and TRBJ1-4, with 9 nucleotides matching TRBD1. The CDR3 extends over 15 amino acids. Germline CDR1 reads MDHEN; CDR2 reads SYDVKM. The CDR3 spells CASSLPGQGNEILFF. DNA for the CDR3: TGTGCCAGCAGTTTGCCGGGACAGGGTAATGAAATACTGTTTTTT. Looking up the rest from reference TRBV28 and TRBJ1-4 gives the full variable domain: DVKVTQSSRYLVKRTGEKVFLECVQDMDHENMFWYRQDPGLGLRLIYFSYDVKMKEKGDIPEGYSVSREKKERFSLILESASTNQTSMYLCASSLPGQGNEILFFGSGTQLSVL.

The genes are TRBV20-1 and TRBJ1-6, with TRBD1 matching 7 bases. CDR3 size: 16 residues. The ends lost 0 bases at V and 7 bases at J; junction bases unmatched: 9. Germline values: CDR1 DFQATT, CDR2 SNEGSKA (reference sequence). The CDR3 nucleotides read TGCAGTGCTAGAGATGGGACAGAGAGATTAAATTCACCCCTCCACTTT. Amino acid sequence: CSARDGTERLNSPLHF.

In its sample, this clonotype was seen a few times. The CDR3 loop reads CAISEKGMNTEAFF. For the CDR3, the DNA is TGTGCCATCAGTGAAAAGGGTATGAACACTGAAGCTTTCTTT. V and J are TRBV10-3 and TRBJ1-1; D uncertain. CDR1 and CDR2 (germline): ENHRY, SYGVKD. CDR3 size: 14 residues. Trimming removed 3 bases from V and 0 bases from J, with 8 bases in between.